These T cell receptor beta chains were read from a single sample in a study of breast tumors, draining lymph nodes, adjacent tissues. Each CDR3 protein gets one entry after TCRdb re-called the multiplex PCR reads with MiXCR. Of fewer than 7,500 distinct CDR3 sequences listed, over 40% are singletons. What was sequenced was tumor-adjacent breast tissue. The receptors shown here come from a female donor with breast cancer. Some clones in this sample may be carry-over from other donors' samples. The CDR3 runs from the conserved cysteine through the conserved F or W. D genes are given only for firm matches. Size is stated for part of the rows, as once, few or many counts, or as a class when the clone is expanded.

v_call: TRBV15
clone_size: NA
j_call: TRBJ2-7
d_call: TRBD1
cdr3_aa: CATSRDRGYEQYF
cdr3_nt: TGTGCCACCAGCAGGGACAGGGGCTACGAGCAGTACTTC

v_call: TRBV19
clone_size: once
j_call: TRBJ2-5
d_call: NA
cdr3_aa: CASSIGTGTGEETQYF
cdr3_nt: TGTGCCAGTAGTATAGGTACAGGGACGGGAGAAGAGACCCAGTACTTC

v_call: TRBV7-2
clone_size: few
j_call: TRBJ2-7
d_call: TRBD2
cdr3_aa: CASSRLADAYEQYF
cdr3_nt: TGTGCCAGCAGCAGGCTAGCGGATGCCTACGAGCAGTACTTC

v_call: TRBV28
clone_size: many
j_call: TRBJ1-6
d_call: NA
cdr3_aa: CASSLWSSPLHF
cdr3_nt: TGTGCCAGCAGTTTATGGTCTTCACCCCTCCACTTT

v_call: TRBV30
clone_size: few
j_call: TRBJ2-7
d_call: NA
cdr3_aa: CAWSPGLTYEQYF
cdr3_nt: TGTGCCTGGTCGCCCGGACTGACCTACGAGCAGTACTTC

v_call: TRBV5-5
clone_size: NA
j_call: TRBJ2-3
d_call: TRBD2
cdr3_aa: CASSWGTSGSVGTDAQYF
cdr3_nt: TGTGCCAGCAGCTGGGGCACTAGCGGATCGGTAGGAACAGATGCGCAGTATTTT

v_call: TRBV7-9
clone_size: few
j_call: TRBJ1-1
d_call: NA
cdr3_aa: CASSLGRSASSRETEAFF
cdr3_nt: TGTGCCAGCAGCTTAGGAAGGAGTGCGAGTAGCCGGGAGACTGAAGCTTTCTTT

v_call: TRBV3-1
clone_size: many
j_call: TRBJ2-7
d_call: NA
cdr3_aa: CASSEGHEQYF
cdr3_nt: TGTGCCAGCAGCGAGGGTCACGAGCAGTACTTC

v_call: TRBV7-2
clone_size: medium-sized
j_call: TRBJ1-6
d_call: NA
cdr3_aa: CASTTDAAPNNSPLHF
cdr3_nt: TGTGCCAGCACGACGGACGCCGCTCCCAATAATTCACCCCTCCACTTT

v_call: TRBV15
clone_size: NA
j_call: TRBJ2-3
d_call: TRBD2
cdr3_aa: CATSRDTLAGGPSDTQYF
cdr3_nt: TGTGCCACCAGCAGAGACACCCTAGCGGGGGGGCCGTCAGATACGCAGTATTTT

v_call: TRBV3-2
clone_size: many
j_call: TRBJ2-7
d_call: NA
cdr3_aa: CASSPKDRGGGQYF
cdr3_nt: TGTGCCAGCAGCCCCAAGGACAGGGGTGGGGGTCAGTACTTC

v_call: TRBV18
clone_size: many
j_call: TRBJ2-5
d_call: NA
cdr3_aa: CASSPRVRETQYF
cdr3_nt: TGTGCCAGCTCACCACGGGTGAGGGAGACCCAGTACTTC

v_call: TRBV6-2/TRBV6-3
clone_size: many
j_call: TRBJ1-2
d_call: TRBD1
cdr3_aa: CASIIREGAGYGYTF
cdr3_nt: TGTGCCAGCATCATACGGGAGGGGGCAGGCTATGGCTACACCTTC

v_call: TRBV7-9
clone_size: NA
j_call: TRBJ1-4
d_call: TRBD1
cdr3_aa: CASRSTGTANEKLFF
cdr3_nt: TGTGCCAGCAGGAGTACCGGGACAGCTAATGAAAAACTGTTTTTT

v_call: TRBV20-1
clone_size: NA
j_call: TRBJ1-4
d_call: NA
cdr3_aa: CSAARAATNEKLFF
cdr3_nt: TGCAGTGCAGCCCGCGCTGCAACTAATGAAAAACTGTTTTTT

v_call: TRBV27
clone_size: NA
j_call: TRBJ2-7
d_call: TRBD2
cdr3_aa: CASSLSWASGNYEQYF
cdr3_nt: TGTGCCAGCAGTTTATCATGGGCTAGCGGGAACTACGAGCAGTACTTC

v_call: TRBV20-1
clone_size: NA
j_call: TRBJ2-7
d_call: TRBD2
cdr3_aa: CSAPIAGGVSYEQYF
cdr3_nt: TGCAGTGCTCCGATAGCGGGAGGGGTCTCCTACGAGCAGTACTTC

v_call: TRBV4-1
clone_size: NA
j_call: TRBJ1-2
d_call: NA
cdr3_aa: CASSQPIEGRYGYTF
cdr3_nt: TGCGCCAGCAGCCAACCCATAGAGGGAAGGTATGGCTACACCTTC

v_call: TRBV27
clone_size: many
j_call: TRBJ2-3
d_call: TRBD1
cdr3_aa: CASSLSAGTGFTDTQYF
cdr3_nt: TGTGCCAGCAGTTTATCTGCAGGGACAGGATTCACAGATACGCAGTATTTT

v_call: TRBV24-1
clone_size: NA
j_call: TRBJ2-1
d_call: NA
cdr3_aa: CATSDVGTYNEQFF
cdr3_nt: TGTGCCACCAGTGATGTAGGGACCTACAATGAGCAGTTCTTC

v_call: TRBV7-6
clone_size: many
j_call: TRBJ2-3
d_call: NA
cdr3_aa: CASSQTGRGHTDTQYF
cdr3_nt: TGTGCCAGCAGCCAGACAGGACGGGGACACACAGATACGCAGTATTTT

v_call: TRBV12-3/TRBV12-4
clone_size: NA
j_call: TRBJ1-1
d_call: NA
cdr3_aa: CASSLFGGTEAFF
cdr3_nt: TGTGCCAGCAGTTTGTTTGGAGGGACTGAAGCTTTCTTT

v_call: TRBV6-1
clone_size: many
j_call: TRBJ2-6
d_call: TRBD1
cdr3_aa: CASSRQGVYSGANVLTF
cdr3_nt: TGTGCCAGCAGCCGACAGGGGGTTTACTCTGGGGCCAACGTCCTGACTTTC

v_call: TRBV7-2
clone_size: medium-sized
j_call: TRBJ2-1
d_call: TRBD1
cdr3_aa: CASSFRTGSSYNEQFF
cdr3_nt: TGTGCCAGCAGCTTTCGGACAGGGAGCTCCTACAATGAGCAGTTCTTC

v_call: TRBV18
clone_size: many
j_call: TRBJ2-7
d_call: TRBD2
cdr3_aa: CASSPPGLAGAGRYEQYF
cdr3_nt: TGTGCCAGCTCACCACCGGGACTAGCGGGAGCGGGTCGTTACGAGCAGTACTTC

v_call: TRBV10-3
clone_size: NA
j_call: TRBJ2-1
d_call: TRBD2
cdr3_aa: CAISTLGLAGKGHNEQFF
cdr3_nt: TGTGCCATCAGCACCCTTGGACTAGCGGGAAAAGGGCACAATGAGCAGTTCTTC

v_call: TRBV5-1
clone_size: NA
j_call: TRBJ2-7
d_call: NA
cdr3_aa: CASSSNSCEQYF
cdr3_nt: TGCGCCAGCAGCTCGAACTCCTGTGAGCAGTACTTC

v_call: TRBV5-4
clone_size: many
j_call: TRBJ2-3
d_call: TRBD2
cdr3_aa: CASSLSGTITDTQYF
cdr3_nt: TGTGCCAGCAGCTTATCCGGGACTATCACAGATACGCAGTATTTT

v_call: TRBV28
clone_size: many
j_call: TRBJ1-2
d_call: NA
cdr3_aa: CASTGTERGYTF
cdr3_nt: TGTGCCAGCACCGGGACCGAACGGGGCTACACCTTC

v_call: TRBV20-1
clone_size: NA
j_call: TRBJ2-5
d_call: NA
cdr3_aa: CSARAIQETQYF
cdr3_nt: TGCAGTGCTAGAGCCATCCAAGAGACCCAGTACTTC

v_call: TRBV6-6
clone_size: many
j_call: TRBJ2-7
d_call: TRBD1
cdr3_aa: CASRLTGNSYEQYF
cdr3_nt: TGTGCCAGCAGACTGACAGGGAACTCCTACGAGCAGTACTTC

v_call: TRBV28
clone_size: once
j_call: TRBJ1-1
d_call: TRBD1
cdr3_aa: CASSTTGSPFEAFF
cdr3_nt: TGTGCCAGCAGCACGACAGGGTCCCCCTTTGAAGCTTTCTTT

v_call: TRBV28
clone_size: NA
j_call: TRBJ1-4
d_call: TRBD1
cdr3_aa: CASSRGQEWEKLFF
cdr3_nt: TGTGCCAGCAGCCGGGGACAGGAGTGGGAAAAACTGTTTTTT

v_call: TRBV10-3
clone_size: NA
j_call: TRBJ2-1
d_call: TRBD2
cdr3_aa: CAISLAGGPKRFF
cdr3_nt: TGTGCCATCAGCTTAGCGGGAGGGCCTAAGCGGTTCTTC

v_call: TRBV20-1
clone_size: NA
j_call: TRBJ2-5
d_call: TRBD2
cdr3_aa: CSQGLAGRGGAQYF
cdr3_nt: TGCAGCCAGGGACTAGCGGGGAGAGGGGGGGCCCAGTACTTC

v_call: TRBV12-3/TRBV12-4
clone_size: few
j_call: TRBJ2-3
d_call: TRBD2
cdr3_aa: CASSHGTSGSADTQYF
cdr3_nt: TGTGCCAGCAGTCACGGGACTAGCGGGAGCGCAGATACGCAGTATTTT

v_call: TRBV19
clone_size: medium-sized
j_call: TRBJ1-2
d_call: NA
cdr3_aa: CASSNIQANYGYTF
cdr3_nt: TGTGCCAGTAGTAACATACAGGCTAACTATGGCTACACCTTC

v_call: TRBV30
clone_size: medium-sized
j_call: TRBJ1-6
d_call: NA
cdr3_aa: CAWSLGQPNSPLHF
cdr3_nt: TGTGCCTGGAGTTTAGGACAGCCGAATTCACCCCTCCACTTT

v_call: TRBV15
clone_size: NA
j_call: TRBJ2-7
d_call: NA
cdr3_aa: CATSQDEGSPYEQYF
cdr3_nt: TGTGCCACCAGCCAGGATGAGGGTTCCCCCTACGAGCAGTACTTC

v_call: TRBV28
clone_size: many
j_call: TRBJ2-3
d_call: NA
cdr3_aa: CASSLGGVTTDTQYF
cdr3_nt: TGTGCCAGCAGTTTGGGTGGCGTAACCACAGATACGCAGTATTTT

v_call: TRBV4-3
clone_size: many
j_call: TRBJ2-1
d_call: NA
cdr3_aa: CASSQDDRNEQFF
cdr3_nt: TGCGCCAGCAGCCAAGACGACAGGAATGAGCAGTTCTTC

v_call: TRBV5-1
clone_size: NA
j_call: TRBJ2-7
d_call: NA
cdr3_aa: CASSFRGRGDGQYF
cdr3_nt: TGCGCCAGCAGCTTCCGGGGCAGGGGGGACGGGCAGTACTTC

v_call: TRBV6-6
clone_size: NA
j_call: TRBJ1-2
d_call: NA
cdr3_aa: CASSYRGVGGYTF
cdr3_nt: TGTGCCAGCAGTTACCGAGGGGTGGGTGGCTACACCTTC

v_call: TRBV18
clone_size: many
j_call: TRBJ1-4
d_call: TRBD1
cdr3_aa: CASSPNGQGGGEKLFF
cdr3_nt: TGTGCCAGCTCACCTAATGGACAGGGTGGTGGTGAAAAACTGTTTTTT

v_call: TRBV6-2/TRBV6-3
clone_size: medium-sized
j_call: TRBJ2-7
d_call: NA
cdr3_aa: CASSSVLIGEQYF
cdr3_nt: TGTGCCAGCAGTAGCGTTCTTATCGGCGAGCAGTACTTC

v_call: TRBV12-3/TRBV12-4
clone_size: NA
j_call: TRBJ2-1
d_call: TRBD2
cdr3_aa: CASSPRSGRPDNEQFF
cdr3_nt: TGTGCCAGCAGTCCCCGGAGCGGGAGGCCTGACAATGAGCAGTTCTTC

v_call: TRBV7-2
clone_size: NA
j_call: TRBJ2-7
d_call: TRBD2
cdr3_aa: CASSWKTSAASEQYF
cdr3_nt: TGTGCCAGCAGCTGGAAAACTAGCGCGGCCTCCGAGCAGTACTTC

v_call: TRBV18
clone_size: few
j_call: TRBJ2-4
d_call: TRBD2
cdr3_aa: CASSPKAGGGNIQYF
cdr3_nt: TGTGCCAGCTCACCAAAAGCGGGAGGCGGGAACATTCAGTACTTC